This T cell receptor (beta chain) stems from a study of glioma-infiltrating T cells. The iRepertoire nested amplicon-rescue multiplex PCR amplified TCR alpha and beta CDR3s from RNA. TCRdb independently ran MiXCR on the multiplex PCR reads; one entry per CDR3 protein. In the table there are about 140,000 distinct CDR3 sequences, roughly two fifths of which are singletons. Regarding the study as a whole: Above-expected tissue-blood divergence occurred in all gliomas, most in low-grade ones.

Remarks on this clonotype: Its matching antigen is unknown. One base away lies a much larger clone, so this may be a sequencing read error.

Germline V gene data show CDR1 as LNHNV and CDR2 as YYDKDF (reference sequence). Trimming cost V 1 base and J 4 bases; bases outside gene matches: 11. The CDR3 loop spans 17 amino acids. The J gene is TRBJ1-1, the V gene TRBV15; 8 bases fit TRBD1. The origin of this receptor is a human donor with low-grade glioma or glioblastoma, undergoing nonglioma brain surgery, or in good health (not recorded which). The material sequenced was glioma tissue, nonneoplastic brain tissue, or PBMCs (not recorded which). Here the CDR3 DNA reads TGTGCCACCAGCAGAGCAGGACAGGGACAAGTGAGCACTGAAGCTTTCTTT. Translation gives CATSRAGQGQVSTEAFF.